The 20 T cell receptor beta chains presented below share a single source sample, sequenced in a study of blood T cell repertoires in COVID-19. Profiling relied on immunoSEQ multiplex PCR, and the TCRdb table lists in-frame clones only, not all of them. The data show approximately 240,000 clones, 85% seen once. The sample taken for sequencing was peripheral blood. Receptor source: a woman aged 60-75 years with active or convalescent COVID-19.

This clone has a single count. This chain links TRBV28 with TRBJ2-1, with TRBD1 as a possible D gene (6 bases). The length of the CDR3 is 14 residues. V lost 2 bases and J lost 2, with 7 bases in between. Germline V gene data show CDR1 as MDHEN and CDR2 as SYDVKM. The CDR3 loop reads CASSLRQAYNEQFF. Written as DNA, the CDR3 is TGTGCCAGCAGTTTACGACAGGCCTACAATGAGCAGTTCTTC.

This sequence joins TRBV6-5 and TRBJ1-1; 7 bases line up with TRBD1. V gave up 11 bases and J gave up 7 bases; unmatched junction bases: 13. The germline CDR1 and CDR2 sequences are MNHEY and SVGAGI. This CDR3 region has 13 residues. The CDR3 region has the DNA TGTGCCGTCTTTGGACAGGAGTGGGTTGAAGCTTTCTTT. Protein sequence: CAVFGQEWVEAFF.

This chain links TRBV5-6 with TRBJ2-5; 8 bases match TRBD1. The CDR3 length is 13 residues. J was trimmed by 4 bases and V by 4 bases; bases with no gene match: 3. Germline CDR1 and CDR2: SGHDT and YYEEEE. The DNA for the CDR3 is TGTGCCAGCAGCGAGGACAGGGCAGAGACCCAGTACTTC. It encodes CASSEDRAETQYF.

The chain joins TRBV7-9 to TRBJ2-7, with a tentative D call TRBD2 (5 bases). Germline CDR1 is SEHNR and CDR2 is FQNEAQ (reference sequence). CDR3 length: 15 amino acids. V lost 4 bases and J lost 4, with 17 bases in between. The CDR3 protein is CASSSTRTGGYEQYF. The CDR3, as DNA: TGTGCCAGCAGCTCTACCCGGACGGGCGGGTACGAGCAGTACTTC.

DNA of the CDR3: TGTGCCAGTAGTATAAGCCTCCCACCAAGTCAGCCCCAGCATTTT. Translated, it gives CASSISLPPSQPQHF. This chain joins TRBV19 and TRBJ1-5; D is uncertain. The CDR3 loop spans 15 amino acids. Per the germline V gene, CDR1 is LNHDA and CDR2 is SQIVND (reference sequence). V lost 2 bases, J lost 6 bases, and 14 bases lay in between.

The chain couples TRBV7-9 to TRBJ2-1; 8 positions agree with TRBD2. This CDR3 has 15 amino acids. J was trimmed by 7 bases and V by 1 base; bases with no gene match: 6. The V gene's germline CDR1 is SEHNR and CDR2 FQNEAQ (reference sequence). This chain's CDR3 is CASSLVGSGVNEQFF. The CDR3 DNA reads TGTGCCAGCAGCTTAGTAGGTAGCGGGGTAAATGAGCAGTTCTTC.

The chain is built from TRBV2 and TRBJ2-7; 7 nucleotides agree with TRBD1. This CDR3 spans 16 amino acids. With 2 bases clipped from V and 0 bases from J, the junction kept 7 bases outside the gene matches. CDR1 is SNHLY and CDR2 is FYNNEI in the germline V gene. CDR3 in amino acids: CASSEIAGGFSYEQYV. The CDR3 DNA reads as TGTGCCAGCAGTGAAATTGCAGGGGGTTTCTCCTACGAGCAGTACGTC.

This clone was recorded once. The V and J genes are TRBV7-2 and TRBJ1-2; D gene ambiguous. The ends were cut back, 5 bases at V and 0 bases at J, with 16 bases in the middle. The CDR3 contains 16 residues. Germline V gives CDR1 SGHTA, CDR2 FQGNSA. The CDR3 region is CASSLRAGLANYGYTF. The CDR3 DNA is TGTGCCAGCAGCCTTCGGGCGGGTTTAGCTAACTATGGCTACACCTTC.

V is TRBV9 and J is TRBJ2-1, with 14 positions matching TRBD2. With 4 bases clipped from V and 7 bases from J, the junction kept 7 bases outside the gene matches. Looked up from germline, CDR1 is SGDLS and CDR2 is YYNGEE. This CDR3 has 16 residues. This CDR3 is CASSFGTSGSGNEQFF. The CDR3 DNA follows: TGTGCCAGCAGCTTTGGGACTAGCGGGAGTGGTAATGAGCAGTTCTTC.

The rearrangement joins TRBV2 to TRBJ1-1; D possibly corresponds to TRBD1 (6 bases). The CDR3 is made up of 15 amino acids. V dropped 6 bases and J dropped 4 bases, with 18 bases sitting between them. The V gene's germline CDR1 is SNHLY and CDR2 FYNNEI. The CDR3 protein is CASRKTGVMGTEAFF. The CDR3 DNA follows: TGTGCCAGCAGGAAGACAGGCGTGATGGGCACTGAAGCTTTCTTT.

The J gene is TRBJ2-6, the V gene TRBV5-1, with 10 bases aligning to TRBD1. V shed 2 bases, J shed 3 bases, and the junction held 14 bases outside the gene matches. Germline loops: CDR1 SGHRS, CDR2 YFSETQ. The CDR3 runs 20 residues. CDR3 loop: CASSLRRTGTGVGGANVLTF. CDR3 DNA sequence: TGCGCCAGCAGCTTAAGAAGAACCGGGACAGGGGTTGGTGGGGCCAACGTCCTGACTTTC. Filled out from reference TRBV5-1 and TRBJ2-6, the complete variable domain reads KAGVTQTPRYLIKTRGQQVTLSCSPISGHRSVSWYQQTPGQGLQFLFEYFSETQRNKGNFPGRFSGRQFSNSRSEMNVSTLELGDSALYLCASSLRRTGTGVGGANVLTFGAGSRLTVL.

The CDR3 spells CASSRHAADKGDTQYF. CDR3 DNA sequence: TGTGCCAGCAGCCGGCACGCGGCGGACAAGGGAGATACGCAGTATTTT. This chain connects TRBV4-2 to TRBJ2-3, with D tentatively TRBD1 (5 bases). The CDR3 spans 16 residues. V was shortened by 4 bases and J by 5 bases, with 19 bases between the two germline ends. Germline V gene lookup returns CDR1 LGHNA and CDR2 YNFKEQ.

This clone has more than one count but fewer than ten. The chain combines TRBV6-4 with TRBJ1-5, with a possible D match to TRBD1 (6 bases). V lost 4 bases and J 1 base, leaving 20 bases between the germline ends. Per germline, CDR1 MRHNA and CDR2 SNTAGT. The CDR3 totals 18 residues. The CDR3 here is CASSAGGGSGRSNQPQHF. CDR3 coding DNA: TGTGCCAGCAGTGCTGGGGGGGGCTCAGGGAGGAGCAATCAGCCCCAGCATTTT.

The V call is TRBV13, the J call TRBJ2-3; maybe TRBD2 (7 bases). The CDR3 loop spans 17 amino acids. Germline assignment: CDR1 PRHDT and CDR2 FYEKMQ (reference sequence). Trimming shortened V by 4 bases and J by 4 bases, and 21 bases separated the two germline ends. The CDR3 spells CASSSSNQGGGPDTQYF. The CDR3 bases are TGTGCCAGCAGCTCCTCGAACCAAGGCGGGGGCCCAGATACGCAGTATTTT.

The rearrangement links TRBV7-2 to TRBJ1-5; 7 bases match TRBD1. Germline lookup yields CDR1 SGHTA and CDR2 FQGNSA. This CDR3 region has 15 residues. J was trimmed by 4 bases and V by 4 bases; bases with no gene match: 7. The DNA for the CDR3 is TGTGCCAGCAGCTACCGGACAGGCCTAAATCAGCCCCAGCATTTT. Residues: CASSYRTGLNQPQHF.

The table lists this clone with a count of one. The chain combines TRBV6-5 with TRBJ1-1; D is unresolved. Per germline, CDR1 MNHEY and CDR2 SVGAGI. CDR3 size: 14 residues. V was clipped by 6 bases and J by 6 bases, with 17 bases between them. Here the CDR3 DNA reads TGTGCCAGCAGCCCCCGCCGGGATCACGCTGAAGCTTTCTTT. Protein product: CASSPRRDHAEAFF.

V gene TRBV12-3 or TRBV12-4 combines with J gene TRBJ2-5; TRBD1 agrees at 9 bases. The CDR3 runs 13 residues. The V gene end was trimmed by 5 bases and the J gene end by 4 bases; junction bases not matched to a gene: 2. The CDR3 reads CASSGDRAETQYF. The CDR3 DNA follows: TGTGCCAGCAGTGGGGACAGGGCAGAGACCCAGTACTTC.

The gene calls are TRBV11-3 and TRBJ2-7; 8 bases map to TRBD1. V gave up 3 bases and J gave up 6 bases; unmatched junction bases: 4. CDR1 is SGHNT, CDR2 YENEEA, per germline. This CDR3 region has 13 residues. In nucleotides, the CDR3 is TGTGCCAGCAGCTTCGGGACAGGAGGCGAGCAGTACTTC. Its protein product is CASSFGTGGEQYF.

The chain employs TRBV5-1 and TRBJ2-2; D is ambiguous. The CDR3 has 14 amino acids. The germline V gene encodes CDR1 SGHRS and CDR2 YFSETQ. Between the trimmed V and J ends, which lost 0 bases and 7 bases, there was a span of 10 bases. The CDR3 sequence is CASSLGVAHGELFF. CDR3 sequence (DNA): TGCGCCAGCAGCTTGGGGGTAGCCCACGGGGAGCTGTTTTTT.

This chain joins TRBV11-3 and TRBJ1-1; 10 nucleotides match TRBD1. The CDR3 is 14 residues long. V trimming: 5 bases; J trimming: 4 bases; junction bases outside the gene matches: 4. Germline V gene data show CDR1 as SGHNT and CDR2 as YENEEA. The CDR3 DNA reads as TGTGCCAGCAGCAAAGGGACAGGGGCCACTGAAGCTTTCTTT. Translating gives CASSKGTGATEAFF.